These 30 T cell receptor beta chains came from one sample sequenced in a study of technical replicates of blood from several donors. Using immunoSEQ multiplex PCR, the repertoire was profiled, and TCRdb retains in-frame clones only, with some absent. The table includes 60,000 to 70,000 clones, roughly 98% detected once. Sequencing input: T cells isolated from PBMCs. The receptors were gathered from a human donor in good health.

The chain uses TRBV28 and TRBJ2-5; no firm D call. This CDR3 has 14 amino acids. From germline, CDR1 is MDHEN and CDR2 SYDVKM. V gave up 7 bases and J gave up 7 bases, with 19 bases separating them. CDR3 sequence (DNA): TGTGCCAGCACGCAGAAAGCCAGCCCGGGGACCCAGTACTTC. The encoded protein is CASTQKASPGTQYF.

This clone has only one observation. The J gene is TRBJ2-5, the V gene TRBV28; TRBD1 might be the D (6 bases). CDR1 and CDR2 (germline): MDHEN, SYDVKM. Between the trimmed V and J ends, which lost 6 bases and 3 bases, there was a span of 26 bases. This CDR3 has 18 amino acids. The CDR3 is CASRRSLLEAGAKETQYF. DNA for the CDR3: TGTGCCAGCAGACGTTCCCTCCTCGAGGCAGGGGCCAAAGAGACCCAGTACTTC.

J is TRBJ2-7 and V is TRBV6-6, with TRBD1 identical over 8 bases. The germline gives CDR1 MNHNY, CDR2 SVGAGI (reference sequence). V lost 6 bases and J lost 4; bases outside the gene matches: 5. This CDR3 region has 13 residues. The CDR3 DNA reads as TGTGCCAGCAGCCCGACAGGGGAGTACGAGCAGTACTTC. Amino acid sequence: CASSPTGEYEQYF.

The chain couples TRBV13 to TRBJ1-1, with 9 nucleotides matching TRBD1. Germline values: CDR1 PRHDT, CDR2 FYEKMQ (reference sequence). The CDR3 contains 17 residues. V lost 6 bases to trimming and J lost 1 base; unmatched junction nucleotides: 12. Here the CDR3 DNA reads TGTGCCAGCAGACACAGGGGGCTCGATACCCAGAACACTGAAGCTTTCTTT. It yields the protein CASRHRGLDTQNTEAFF.

The DNA of the CDR3 is TGTGCCTGGAGTGTCCAACCGGGAGAAGCTTTCTTT. It translates to CAWSVQPGEAFF. The chain combines TRBV30 with TRBJ1-1; D remains ambiguous. Germline V gives CDR1 GTSNPN, CDR2 SVGIG (reference sequence). Trimming pared 0 bases from V and 8 bases from J, leaving 10 bases between. The length of the CDR3 is 12 residues.

The CDR3 DNA follows: TGCAGCGTTGGGACAGACGGTGCCGGAAACACCATATATTTT. Amino acid sequence: CSVGTDGAGNTIYF. The chain has TRBV29-1 and TRBJ1-3, with D maybe TRBD1 (6 bases). Looked up from germline, CDR1 is SQVTM and CDR2 is ANQGSEA. This CDR3 region has 14 residues. V shed 4 bases and J shed 4 bases, with 14 bases lying between them.

This chain uses TRBV5-1 with TRBJ1-6; 9 bases align to TRBD1. Trimming removed 2 bases from V and 4 bases from J; junction bases left unmatched: 4. This CDR3 spans 16 amino acids. In germline, CDR1 is SGHRS, CDR2 YFSETQ. The CDR3 loop reads CASSLDRGDYNSPLHF. In DNA form, the CDR3 reads TGCGCCAGCAGCTTAGACAGGGGGGATTATAATTCACCCCTCCACTTT.

This rearrangement joins TRBV2 to TRBJ1-5; D is uncertain. V was shortened by 4 bases and J by 7 bases, with 11 bases between the two germline ends. CDR3 size: 13 residues. The V gene's germline CDR1 is SNHLY and CDR2 FYNNEI. The CDR3 DNA sequence: TGTGCCAGCAGTGGAGAGGGAAGGCAGCCCCAGCATTTT. It encodes CASSGEGRQPQHF.

The CDR3 DNA reads TGTGCCAGCAGTTTAAGTCAGGGACAGCATTTT. Amino acids: CASSLSQGQHF. J is TRBJ1-5 and V is TRBV28, with a weak D call TRBD1 (5 bases). The V gene's germline CDR1 is MDHEN and CDR2 SYDVKM. This CDR3 spans 11 amino acids. Trimming shortened V by 2 bases and J by 13 bases, and 9 bases separated the two germline ends.

The chain carries TRBV7-9 and TRBJ1-2; D is unresolved. With 4 bases removed from V and 7 bases from J, the gap between germline ends came to 10 bases. The CDR3 totals 12 residues. Germline values: CDR1 SEHNR, CDR2 FQNEAQ (reference sequence). The CDR3, as DNA: TGTGCCAGCAGCTCCCTCGTGGCTGGCTACACCTTC. Residues: CASSSLVAGYTF.

This rearrangement joins TRBV18 to TRBJ1-1, with 8 bases identical to TRBD1. Germline V gene data show CDR1 as KGHSH and CDR2 as LQKENI. J gave up 4 bases and V 3 bases, and 4 bases lay outside the gene matches. The CDR3 runs to 14 residues. The CDR3 DNA reads as TGTGCCAGCTCACCGACAGGGGTGTCCACTGAAGCTTTCTTT. Translation gives CASSPTGVSTEAFF. The full variable domain, in which reference TRBV18 and TRBJ1-1 provide the parts outside the CDR3, is NAGVMQNPRHLVRRRGQEARLRCSPMKGHSHVYWYRQLPEEGLKFMVYLQKENIIDESGMPKERFSAEFPKEGPSILRIQQVVRGDSAAYFCASSPTGVSTEAFFGQGTRLTVV.

The sample holds one count of this clone. This rearrangement joins TRBV5-1 to TRBJ1-2; D is unclear. Germline lookup yields CDR1 SGHRS and CDR2 YFSETQ. The V end was cut by 2 bases, the J end by 4 bases, with 6 bases between. This CDR3 is built from 12 residues. CDR3 residues: CASSFNSYGYTF. CDR3 nucleotides: TGCGCCAGCAGCTTCAACAGCTATGGCTACACCTTC.

The chain couples TRBV6-1 to TRBJ2-7; D may be TRBD2 (5 bases). The CDR3 contains 14 residues. Germline assignment: CDR1 MNHNS and CDR2 SASEGT. Trimming stripped 5 bases from V and 2 bases from J, with 13 bases between. DNA for the CDR3: TGTGCCAGCAGTCCCGGGATGCAAGCCTACGAGCAGTACTTC. This codes for CASSPGMQAYEQYF.

The chain has TRBV4-1 and TRBJ1-1, with D uncertain. The CDR3 has 13 residues. The germline V gene encodes CDR1 MGHRA and CDR2 YSYEKL. The V end was cut by 6 bases, the J end by 7 bases, with 15 bases between. CDR3 amino acids: CASRRSLAGEAFF. The DNA for the CDR3 is TGCGCCAGCAGGAGGTCGCTAGCAGGTGAAGCTTTCTTT.

This CDR3 reads CSVVVSSSYNEQFF. CDR3 DNA sequence: TGCAGCGTTGTGGTATCTAGCTCCTACAATGAGCAGTTCTTC. This chain joins TRBV29-1 and TRBJ2-1; D not resolved. Germline V CDR1 and CDR2: SQVTM, ANQGSEA. Trimming removed 4 bases at V and 0 bases at J, with 10 bases between. CDR3 size: 14 residues.

The rearrangement uses TRBV6-5 and TRBJ1-1; the D gene is possibly TRBD1 (5 bases). Trimming took off 8 bases at V and 3 bases at J, with 16 bases between the two ends. Germline V gene data show CDR1 as MNHEY and CDR2 as SVGAGI. CDR3 length: 14 amino acids. In DNA, the CDR3 is TGTGCCAGCTCTATTGTGGGGGGGGACACTGAAGCTTTCTTT. Encoded protein: CASSIVGGDTEAFF.

This CDR3 reads CASSPQGNQPQHF. The CDR3 DNA follows: TGTGCCAGCAGCCCACAGGGGAATCAGCCCCAGCATTTT. The V gene is TRBV5-6, the J gene TRBJ1-5, with 7 bases that match TRBD1. CDR1 and CDR2 (germline): SGHDT, YYEEEE. This CDR3 comprises 13 residues. Trimming cost V 4 bases and J 4 bases; bases outside gene matches: 2.

The V call is TRBV4-2, the J call TRBJ2-3, with 9 nucleotides matching TRBD2. V was pared by 10 bases and J by 6 bases, with 14 bases of the junction left unmatched. Germline values: CDR1 LGHNA, CDR2 YNFKEQ. The CDR3 totals 15 residues. The CDR3 is CATRAAGGPEDTQYF. CDR3 nucleotides: TGTGCCACCCGGGCGGCGGGAGGGCCGGAGGATACGCAGTATTTT.

The chain uses TRBV5-1 and TRBJ2-3; tentative D call: TRBD1 (6 bases). Trimming left V 2 bases short and J 4 bases short, with 14 bases between. The CDR3 is made up of 15 amino acids. Germline loops: CDR1 SGHRS, CDR2 YFSETQ. CDR3 DNA sequence: TGCGCCAGCAGCTTAATACAGGGTCTTTCAGATACGCAGTATTTT. Its protein product is CASSLIQGLSDTQYF.

This chain uses TRBV28 with TRBJ1-5, with 7 bases matching TRBD1. V dropped 1 base and J dropped 7; count of bases not matched to a gene: 1. The germline V gene has CDR1 MDHEN and CDR2 SYDVKM. The CDR3 runs 13 residues. Written as DNA, the CDR3 is TGTGCCAGCAGTTTATACAGGGGCCAGCCCCAGCATTTT. Translated, it gives CASSLYRGQPQHF.

The chain carries TRBV28 and TRBJ2-5; 14 bases line up with TRBD2. V was clipped by 4 bases and J by 3 bases; unmatched bases: 4. The CDR3 consists of 16 residues. Looked up from germline, CDR1 is MDHEN and CDR2 is SYDVKM. CDR3 DNA: TGTGCCAGCAGTTCCTCGACTAGCGGGGGGGAAGAGACCCAGTACTTC. It specifies CASSSSTSGGEETQYF.

This clone was seen a single time. The chain recombines TRBV6-5 with TRBJ1-6; D gene unclear. This CDR3 contains 15 residues. The germline V and J ends were trimmed by 0 bases and 0 bases, with 3 bases remaining between them. Looked up from germline, CDR1 is MNHEY and CDR2 is SVGAGI. CDR3 amino acids: CASSYSSSYNSPLHF. In nucleotides, the CDR3 is TGTGCCAGCAGTTACTCGAGCTCCTATAATTCACCCCTCCACTTT.

The gene calls are TRBV19 and TRBJ2-2; 7 nucleotides line up with TRBD2. The germline gives CDR1 LNHDA, CDR2 SQIVND (reference sequence). Unmatched junction bases numbered 18, after V lost 7 bases and J lost 13 bases. This CDR3 contains 15 residues. CDR3 in DNA: TGTGCCAGTAAGAGGGTCGAGGCGTCGGGAGGAGGGCTGTTTTTT. Translating it yields CASKRVEASGGGLFF.

The chain joins TRBV28 to TRBJ2-3; D possibly corresponds to TRBD1 (5 bases). The germline V gene encodes CDR1 MDHEN and CDR2 SYDVKM. The CDR3 extends over 14 amino acids. Deletions cut 3 bases from V and 6 bases from J, with 13 bases between. The CDR3 loop reads CASSFQGAVDTQYF. DNA for the CDR3: TGTGCCAGCAGTTTTCAGGGTGCGGTGGATACGCAGTATTTT.

The J gene is TRBJ2-7, the V gene TRBV27, with 7 bases aligning to TRBD2. The CDR3 extends over 16 amino acids. Germline CDR1 and CDR2: MNHEY and SMNVEV (reference sequence). V was clipped by 2 bases and J by 4 bases; unmatched bases: 11. DNA of the CDR3: TGTGCCAGCAGTTTAATATACGGATCCGGGAGGTACGAGCAGTACTTC. The encoded protein is CASSLIYGSGRYEQYF.

This chain connects TRBV29-1 to TRBJ1-1, with 11 bases identical to TRBD1. The germline V gene has CDR1 SQVTM and CDR2 ANQGSEA. Trimming at V came to 1 base and at J to 3 bases, leaving 7 bases not matched to a gene. This CDR3 spans 16 amino acids. The DNA of the CDR3 is TGCAGCGTTGAAGTACTGGGACAGGGGGAGGACACTGAAGCTTTCTTT. Translated: CSVEVLGQGEDTEAFF.

The V gene is TRBV27, the J gene TRBJ1-1, with D perhaps matching TRBD1 (5 bases). The CDR3 is 17 residues long. With 1 base removed from V and 3 bases from J, the gap between germline ends came to 18 bases. CDR1 MNHEY and CDR2 SMNVEV come from the germline V gene (reference sequence). In nucleotides, the CDR3 is TGTGCCAGCAGTTTATTCGGGCAGGGAATGATCGACACTGAAGCTTTCTTT. This codes for CASSLFGQGMIDTEAFF.

This chain uses TRBV4-1 with TRBJ2-7; possibly TRBD1 for D (6 bases). The germline CDR1 and CDR2 sequences are MGHRA and YSYEKL. V was trimmed by 0 bases and J by 7 bases, leaving 13 bases between them. The CDR3 runs to 14 residues. The CDR3: CASSQDGTGREQYF. CDR3 bases: TGCGCCAGCAGCCAAGATGGCACAGGGCGTGAGCAGTACTTC.

The rearrangement links TRBV27 to TRBJ2-3, with 8 bases matching TRBD2. From germline, CDR1 is MNHEY and CDR2 SMNVEV (reference sequence). Germline trimming cut 5 bases from V and 5 bases from J; bases unmatched to any gene: 6. The CDR3 has 14 amino acids. The CDR3 sequence is CASSVDLAGDTQYF. The CDR3, as DNA: TGTGCCAGCAGTGTCGACCTAGCGGGAGATACGCAGTATTTT.

The rearrangement uses TRBV2 and TRBJ1-2; 8 bases line up with TRBD1. CDR3 length: 13 residues. With V trimmed by 7 bases and J by 5 bases, 6 bases remained unmatched. CDR1 is SNHLY, CDR2 FYNNEI, per germline. The CDR3 protein is CASTVRTGYGYTF. The CDR3, as DNA: TGTGCCAGCACCGTAAGGACAGGGTATGGCTACACCTTC.